This TCR beta chain was obtained from a study of T cell repertoires in cytomegalovirus infection. Regarding the study as a whole: Dominating the ex vivo response were HLA-C-restricted CMV-specific TCR beta clonotypes.

The sample holds many counts of this clonotype. Its antigen is not known. Each CDR3 protein is one row after TCRdb ran MiXCR on the reads. Seen here are around 630,000 distinct CDR3 sequences, more than 20% observed once, and the top ten hold approximately 8.2%. The sequence derives from a human donor in good health (CMV status not recorded). Some clones in this sample may be carry-over from other donors' samples. Sequenced: CD8+ T cells from PBMCs.

The CDR3 sequence is CASRDTNYEQYV. The CDR3 DNA reads TGTGCCAGCCGGGACACAAACTACGAGCAGTACGTC. The chain has TRBV7-8 and TRBJ2-7; a possible D gene is TRBD1 (6 bases). V was shortened by 8 bases and J by 3 bases, with 11 bases between the two germline ends. Germline V gives CDR1 SGHVS, CDR2 FQNEAQ. The CDR3 totals 12 residues.